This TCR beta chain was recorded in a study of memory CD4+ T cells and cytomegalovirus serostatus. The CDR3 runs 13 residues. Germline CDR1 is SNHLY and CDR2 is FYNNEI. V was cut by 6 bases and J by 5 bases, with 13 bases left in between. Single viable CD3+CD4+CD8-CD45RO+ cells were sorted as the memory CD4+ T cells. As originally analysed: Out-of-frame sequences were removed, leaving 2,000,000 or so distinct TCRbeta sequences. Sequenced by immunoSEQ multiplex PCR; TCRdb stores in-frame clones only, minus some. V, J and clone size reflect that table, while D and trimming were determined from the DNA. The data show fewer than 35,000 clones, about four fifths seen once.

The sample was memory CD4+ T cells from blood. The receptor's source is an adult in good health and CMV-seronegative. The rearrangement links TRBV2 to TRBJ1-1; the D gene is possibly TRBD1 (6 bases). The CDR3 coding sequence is TGTGCCAGCAGCCAAATTAGGGGGACTGAAGCTTTCTTT. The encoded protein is CASSQIRGTEAFF.